This T cell receptor (beta chain) derives from a study of shared T cell receptors in the human thymus. The table came from immunoSEQ multiplex PCR; TCRdb's copy has only in-frame clones and leaves some out. The sample shows more than 550,000 clones, 70% to 90% of them seen only once. The CDR3 is 12 residues long. V lost 7 bases to trimming and J lost 3 bases, with 13 bases between them. Germline V lookup: CDR1 GTSNPN, CDR2 SVGIG (reference sequence). This sample was also put to use in a study of human thymus T cells. That source reports: Resections that were taken during corrective heart surgery supplied the thymus tissue. Repertoires from thymus and blood appeared to show biased V and J gene usage. Related research reported highly overlapping thymic repertoires among unrelated individuals.

The sequenced material came from thymocytes. The sequence was obtained from a girl under two years old with a congenital heart defect. The V and J genes are TRBV30 and TRBJ2-7; a possible D gene is TRBD1 (6 bases). The CDR3 DNA follows: TGTGCCTTAACAGGGACCCTCTACGAGCAGTACTTC. This sequence encodes CALTGTLYEQYF.